The 26 T cell receptor beta chains below were found in one sample sequenced in a study of blood T cell repertoires in COVID-19. Repertoires were generated with immunoSEQ multiplex PCR, while TCRdb's copy carries only in-frame clones and drops some. The table lists tens of thousands of clones, 75% to 85% of them singletons. The material sequenced was peripheral blood. The source is a woman of 80 years or more with acute or convalescent COVID-19.

This clone occurred once. The chain has TRBV18 and TRBJ2-7, with D tentatively TRBD2 (6 bases). V was pared by 5 bases and J by 0 bases, with 11 bases between. CDR1 is KGHSH, CDR2 LQKENI, per germline. This CDR3 contains 14 residues. Here the CDR3 DNA reads TGTGCCAGCTCAATTTTGCGGGACTCCTACGAGCAGTACTTC. The encoded protein is CASSILRDSYEQYF. The whole variable domain, filled in from reference TRBV18 and TRBJ2-7, reads NAGVMQNPRHLVRRRGQEARLRCSPMKGHSHVYWYRQLPEEGLKFMVYLQKENIIDESGMPKERFSAEFPKEGPSILRIQQVVRGDSAAYFCASSILRDSYEQYFGPGTRLTVT.

The chain combines TRBV5-1 with TRBJ2-5; 9 bases agree with TRBD2. This CDR3 spans 15 amino acids. Losses at the gene ends were 4 bases for V and 5 bases for J; bases not matched to a gene: 9. Per germline, CDR1 SGHRS and CDR2 YFSETQ. CDR3 residues: CASSRSGGSVETQYF. The CDR3 DNA reads as TGCGCCAGCAGCAGAAGCGGGGGGTCTGTGGAGACCCAGTACTTC.

V gene TRBV5-1 combines with J gene TRBJ2-1; 8 bases align to TRBD2. The length of the CDR3 is 15 residues. J lost 2 bases, V lost 2 bases, and 3 bases had no gene match. Germline-derived CDR1 and CDR2 are SGHRS and YFSETQ. The CDR3 spells CASSLLAGTYNEQFF. The CDR3 nucleotides read TGCGCCAGCAGCTTATTAGCGGGGACCTACAATGAGCAGTTCTTC. The complete variable domain, with remaining parts taken from reference TRBV5-1 and TRBJ2-1, reads KAGVTQTPRYLIKTRGQQVTLSCSPISGHRSVSWYQQTPGQGLQFLFEYFSETQRNKGNFPGRFSGRQFSNSRSEMNVSTLELGDSALYLCASSLLAGTYNEQFFGPGTRLTVL.

This clone was recorded a few times. The chain recombines TRBV2 with TRBJ2-7; 8 bases are shared with TRBD1. Trimming cost V 2 bases and J 6 bases; bases outside gene matches: 6. Germline V gene sequence: CDR1 SNHLY, CDR2 FYNNEI. The CDR3 extends over 14 amino acids. For the CDR3, the DNA is TGTGCCAGCAGTGAACGGACAGGGTCACTCGAGCAGTACTTC. It yields the protein CASSERTGSLEQYF. The full variable domain, completed using reference TRBV2 and TRBJ2-7, is EPEVTQTPSHQVTQMGQEVILRCVPISNHLYFYWYRQILGQKVEFLVSFYNNEISEKSEIFDDQFSVERPDGSNFTLKIRSTKLEDSAMYFCASSERTGSLEQYFGPGTRLTVT.

The V call is TRBV10-1, the J call TRBJ2-1; TRBD2 might be the D (5 bases). The CDR3 has 13 amino acids. V was cut by 0 bases and J by 6 bases, with 6 bases left in between. Germline values: CDR1 WNHNN, CDR2 SYGVQD (reference sequence). CDR3 nucleotide sequence: TGCGCCAGCAGTGAGTCGAGGGCCAATGAGCAGTTCTTC. This codes for CASSESRANEQFF.

The rearrangement links TRBV5-1 to TRBJ2-5, with 7 bases fitting TRBD2. The V gene end was trimmed by 4 bases and the J gene end by 5 bases; junction bases not matched to a gene: 11. Germline V lookup: CDR1 SGHRS, CDR2 YFSETQ. The CDR3 extends over 15 amino acids. The CDR3 nucleotides read TGCGCCAGCAGCCGAGCGGGGAATCAAGGGGAGACCCAGTACTTC. Encoded protein: CASSRAGNQGETQYF. Full variable domain (outside the CDR3, taken from reference TRBV5-1 and TRBJ2-5): KAGVTQTPRYLIKTRGQQVTLSCSPISGHRSVSWYQQTPGQGLQFLFEYFSETQRNKGNFPGRFSGRQFSNSRSEMNVSTLELGDSALYLCASSRAGNQGETQYFGPGTRLLVL.

This chain links TRBV5-1 with TRBJ2-3; D is undetermined. This CDR3 spans 16 amino acids. Trimming cost V 2 bases and J 5 bases, with 18 bases left between them. Germline V gene lookup returns CDR1 SGHRS and CDR2 YFSETQ. As DNA, the CDR3 is TGCGCCAGCAGCTTAGTCGGCCGCGAATCGGGAGATACGCAGTATTTT. Translation: CASSLVGRESGDTQYF.

This sequence joins TRBV11-2 and TRBJ1-2; no firm D call. The CDR3 sequence is 16 residues long. V dropped 1 base and J dropped 3 bases, with 15 bases sitting between them. CDR1 SGHAT and CDR2 FQNNGV come from the germline V gene. The CDR3 region is CASSLGVGSGYYGYTF. DNA of the CDR3: TGTGCCAGCAGCTTAGGGGTAGGCTCAGGTTACTATGGCTACACCTTC.

The chain recombines TRBV6-4 with TRBJ2-3; 10 nucleotides match TRBD2. Trimming cost V 2 bases and J 4 bases; bases outside gene matches: 3. This CDR3 is built from 15 residues. Germline V gene sequence: CDR1 MRHNA, CDR2 SNTAGT. CDR3 sequence reads: CASSDIAGGADTQYF. In DNA, the CDR3 is TGTGCCAGCAGTGACATAGCGGGAGGAGCAGATACGCAGTATTTT.

The chain has TRBV6-1 and TRBJ1-1; maybe TRBD1 (5 bases). V shed 1 base and J shed 5 bases, with 11 bases lying between them. The germline V gene has CDR1 MNHNS and CDR2 SASEGT. This CDR3 has 14 amino acids. CDR3 amino acids: CASSEVGAHTEAFF. DNA of the CDR3: TGTGCCAGCAGTGAAGTAGGGGCTCATACTGAAGCTTTCTTT.

This clone was seen a handful of times. This chain joins TRBV21-1 and TRBJ1-2; the table gives TRBD1 as D, unverified against the DNA. TRBV21-1 has pseudogene status. The CDR3 sequence is 15 residues long. Here the CDR3 DNA reads TGTGCCAGCAGCAACTTGGACAGGCCCTACTATGGCTACACCTTC. This encodes CASSNLDRPYYGYTF.

The chain carries TRBV5-6 and TRBJ2-7, with D possibly matching TRBD1 (6 bases). The length of the CDR3 is 14 residues. The V and J ends lost 3 bases and 7 bases respectively, with 17 bases between them. Germline values: CDR1 SGHDT, CDR2 YYEEEE. The CDR3 here is CASSSLQGFGEQYF. As DNA, the CDR3 is TGTGCCAGCAGCTCCTTACAGGGTTTTGGGGAGCAGTACTTC.

The J gene is TRBJ1-4, the V gene TRBV15, with TRBD1 identical over 7 bases. The CDR3 length is 15 residues. Unmatched junction bases numbered 14, after V lost 8 bases and J lost 8 bases. CDR1 is LNHNV and CDR2 is YYDKDF in the germline V gene (reference sequence). The CDR3: CATSESTGPGEKLFF. DNA for the CDR3: TGTGCCACCTCAGAGTCGACAGGGCCGGGGGAAAAACTGTTTTTT.

The chain has TRBV11-2 and TRBJ2-1; 10 bases match TRBD2. V was pared by 0 bases and J by 5 bases, with 13 bases of the junction left unmatched. This CDR3 spans 19 amino acids. CDR1 SGHAT and CDR2 FQNNGV come from the germline V gene. CDR3: CASSLEILGRLAGDNEQFF. The CDR3 DNA reads as TGTGCCAGCAGCTTAGAGATCTTAGGGCGGCTAGCGGGAGACAATGAGCAGTTCTTC.

This chain connects TRBV5-1 to TRBJ2-5; possibly TRBD1 for D (6 bases). CDR1 and CDR2 from the germline V gene are SGHRS and YFSETQ. Between the trimmed V and J ends, which lost 4 bases and 4 bases, there was a span of 14 bases. This CDR3 has 14 residues. The CDR3 loop reads CASSTGQWGETQYF. CDR3 in DNA: TGCGCCAGCAGCACCGGACAGTGGGGAGAGACCCAGTACTTC.

This clone came up a few times. The rearrangement uses TRBV2 and TRBJ2-7, with 9 nucleotides matching TRBD1. The CDR3 is 15 residues long. Germline CDR1 SNHLY, CDR2 FYNNEI. With V trimmed by 6 bases and J by 3 bases, 9 bases remained unmatched. The CDR3 here is CASRRTGGLSYEQYF. The CDR3 DNA is TGTGCCAGCAGAAGAACAGGGGGCCTGAGCTACGAGCAGTACTTC.

This chain links TRBV18 with TRBJ2-2; D is ambiguous. Trimming shortened V by 8 bases and J by 0 bases, and 13 bases separated the two germline ends. Germline V gene sequence: CDR1 KGHSH, CDR2 LQKENI. The CDR3 sequence is 15 residues long. CDR3 in amino acids: CASGSLQSNTGELFF. The CDR3 bases are TGTGCCAGCGGTTCGTTGCAGTCGAACACCGGGGAGCTGTTTTTT.

V and J are TRBV29-1 and TRBJ2-4; D unresolved. CDR3 length: 12 residues. The germline gives CDR1 SQVTM, CDR2 ANQGSEA. The V end was cut by 7 bases, the J end by 1 base, with 8 bases between. CDR3 loop: CSAELAKNIQYF. In nucleotides, the CDR3 is TGCAGCGCAGAACTTGCCAAAAACATTCAGTACTTC.

The chain joins TRBV19 to TRBJ1-4; TRBD1 is a possible D gene (5 bases). The germline V and J ends were trimmed by 2 bases and 8 bases, with 12 bases remaining between them. Germline loops: CDR1 LNHDA, CDR2 SQIVND (reference sequence). This CDR3 is 14 amino acids long. The CDR3 sequence is CASSITGDWEKLFF. The CDR3 DNA reads TGTGCCAGTAGTATAACAGGAGATTGGGAAAAACTGTTTTTT.

The chain joins TRBV5-1 to TRBJ2-7; D possibly corresponds to TRBD1 (6 bases). This CDR3 region has 15 residues. Trimming cost V 1 base and J 2 bases, with 13 bases left between them. Germline assignment: CDR1 SGHRS and CDR2 YFSETQ. The CDR3 bases are TGCGCCAGCAGCTTGCTTCGCAGGGGCACCTACGAGCAGTACTTC. Translation: CASSLLRRGTYEQYF.

The CDR3 DNA is TGTGCCATCAGTGGGAGATTCACAGATACGCAGTATTTT. Protein: CAISGRFTDTQYF. The chain recombines TRBV10-3 with TRBJ2-3, with D hard to call. The CDR3 has 13 amino acids. V was pared by 4 bases and J by 2 bases, with 7 bases between. Germline loops: CDR1 ENHRY, CDR2 SYGVKD.

This clone was counted a few times. The V call is TRBV6-5, the J call TRBJ2-1, with D possibly being TRBD1 (5 bases). This CDR3 has 12 residues. Trimming left V 6 bases short and J 7 bases short, with 10 bases between. Per the germline V gene, CDR1 is MNHEY and CDR2 is SVGAGI. CDR3 sequence reads: CASRQGLNEQFF. In DNA form, the CDR3 reads TGTGCCAGCAGGCAGGGTTTGAATGAGCAGTTCTTC.

This rearrangement joins TRBV30 to TRBJ2-1; D uncertain. The CDR3 has 14 amino acids. The germline V and J ends were trimmed by 2 bases and 0 bases, with 8 bases remaining between them. Germline CDR1 is GTSNPN and CDR2 is SVGIG (reference sequence). CDR3 sequence (DNA): TGTGCCTGGAGTCCAGGATACTCCTACAATGAGCAGTTCTTC. Its protein product is CAWSPGYSYNEQFF.

V usage is TRBV6-5 and J usage is TRBJ2-7, with D tentatively TRBD2 (6 bases). Deletions cut 6 bases from V and 0 bases from J, with 12 bases between. The CDR3 loop spans 14 amino acids. Germline V gene data show CDR1 as MNHEY and CDR2 as SVGAGI. Written as DNA, the CDR3 is TGTGCCAGCAGCAGGAGGGCCAGCTCCTACGAGCAGTACTTC. Encoded protein: CASSRRASSYEQYF.

This clone came up a few times. The chain recombines TRBV5-8 with TRBJ2-3, with D tentatively TRBD1 (6 bases). The germline V gene has CDR1 SGHTS and CDR2 YDEGEE. Trimming took off 3 bases at V and 2 bases at J, with 13 bases between the two ends. The CDR3 contains 15 residues. The CDR3 reads CASSSRQEPTDTQYF. CDR3 sequence (DNA): TGTGCCAGCAGCTCACGACAGGAGCCCACAGATACGCAGTATTTT.

This clone was recorded a few times. The chain has TRBV27 and TRBJ2-7; 7 positions match TRBD2. This CDR3 has 15 residues. Germline lookup yields CDR1 MNHEY and CDR2 SMNVEV (reference sequence). V trimming: 4 bases; J trimming: 0 bases; junction bases outside the gene matches: 6. CDR3 sequence (DNA): TGTGCCAGCAGTTCCCTAGCGGATGCCTCCTACGAGCAGTACTTC. Its protein product is CASSSLADASYEQYF.